This TCR beta chain emerged from a study of T cells in Graves' hyperthyroidism and ophthalmopathy. The CDR3 runs to 13 residues. Germline V gene sequence: CDR1 DFQATT, CDR2 SNEGSKA (reference sequence). Trimming removed 5 bases at V and 1 base at J, with 11 bases between. Graves' hyperthyroidism qualified as stable when ophthalmopathy did not progress within 18 months. The authors obtained PBMCs from around 10 ml of fresh peripheral blood. RNA transcripts served as the template for amplifying TCR beta CDR3 regions. First-round RT-PCR targeting the TCR CDR3 was performed with the HTBI primer set. TCRdb recomputed calls from the multiplex PCR reads with MiXCR, one row per CDR3 protein. The table records 300,000 to 400,000 distinct CDR3 sequences, around a sixth of them present only once.

This TCR was sampled from a woman aged 50 to 60 with Graves' hyperthyroidism. This sequence joins TRBV20-1 and TRBJ2-5; the D gene is possibly TRBD2 (5 bases). What was sequenced was blood. CDR3 in amino acids: CSAFGRGQETQYF. The CDR3 coding sequence is TGCAGTGCTTTCGGACGGGGCCAAGAGACCCAGTACTTC.